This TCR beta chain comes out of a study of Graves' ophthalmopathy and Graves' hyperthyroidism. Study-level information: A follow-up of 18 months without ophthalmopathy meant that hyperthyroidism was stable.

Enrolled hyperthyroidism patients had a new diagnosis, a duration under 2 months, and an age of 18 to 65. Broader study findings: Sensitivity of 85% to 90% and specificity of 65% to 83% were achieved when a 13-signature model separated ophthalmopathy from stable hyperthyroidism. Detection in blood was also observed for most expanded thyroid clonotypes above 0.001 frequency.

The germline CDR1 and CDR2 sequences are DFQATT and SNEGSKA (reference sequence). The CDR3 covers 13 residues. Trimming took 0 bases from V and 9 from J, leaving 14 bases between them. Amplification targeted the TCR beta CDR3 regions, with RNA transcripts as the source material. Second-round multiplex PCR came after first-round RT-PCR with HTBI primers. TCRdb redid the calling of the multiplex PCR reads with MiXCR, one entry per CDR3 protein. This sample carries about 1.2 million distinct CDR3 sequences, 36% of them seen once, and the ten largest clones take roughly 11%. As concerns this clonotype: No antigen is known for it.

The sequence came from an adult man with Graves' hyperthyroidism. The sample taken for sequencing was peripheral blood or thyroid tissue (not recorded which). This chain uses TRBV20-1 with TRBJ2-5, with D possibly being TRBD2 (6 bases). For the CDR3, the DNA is TGCAGTGCTAGAGATGTCTCCGGAGGGGCCCAGTACTTC. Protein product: CSARDVSGGAQYF.